This is a list of T cell receptor beta chains from one sample in a study of CD8 T cells in ankylosing spondylitis. TCRdb redid the calling of the 5' RACE reads with MiXCR, one entry per CDR3 protein. The table has about 220,000 distinct CDR3 sequences, roughly 25% seen once. Specimen: blood, either unsorted or a sorted T cell fraction (not recorded which). The source of these receptors is a male donor with ankylosing spondylitis or in good health (not recorded which). Both conserved end residues are part of each CDR3. The D gene is left open where the match is weak. The listing skips clone size in some rows; elsewhere it reads once, few, many or a size class.

cdr3_nt,cdr3_aa,v_call,d_call,j_call,cdr3_length,clone_size
TGCGCCAGCAGCTTGTGGGACAGGGGACCGAATGAGCAGTTCTTC,CASSLWDRGPNEQFF,TRBV5-1,TRBD1,TRBJ2-1,15,NA
TGTGCCAGCAGGGAACAGGGTAACACTGAAGCTTTCTTT,CASREQGNTEAFF,TRBV12-3/TRBV12-4,NA,TRBJ1-1,13,many
TGTGCCATCAGTGAGAATGCGCGGGGACAGGGTAGTCAGACCCAGTACTTC,CAISENARGQGSQTQYF,TRBV10-3,TRBD1,TRBJ2-5,17,once
TGTGCCAGCAGCCCCGGGACAGGGGGCTATTACGAGCAGTACTTC,CASSPGTGGYYEQYF,TRBV6-1,TRBD1,TRBJ2-7,15,many
TGTGCCAGCAGCTTGCCCCACTGCGGCATGGGCTATGAGCAGTTCTTC,CASSLPHCGMGYEQFF,TRBV5-8,NA,TRBJ2-1,16,once
TGTGCCACCGGGACTAGCGGGACCTACGAGCAGTACTTC,CATGTSGTYEQYF,TRBV19,TRBD2,TRBJ2-7,13,few
TGTGCCAGCAGTTTTGTGACGGGTACTGAAGCTTTCTTT,CASSFVTGTEAFF,TRBV12-3/TRBV12-4,NA,TRBJ1-1,13,many
TGCGCCAGCAGCAAGGAGACAGGGAGCAATCAGCCCCAGCATTTT,CASSKETGSNQPQHF,TRBV5-1,TRBD1,TRBJ1-5,15,few
TGTGCCAGCAGTCTAAGACAGGGGAACACCGGGGAGCTGTTTTTT,CASSLRQGNTGELFF,TRBV12-3/TRBV12-4,TRBD1,TRBJ2-2,15,many
TGCGCCAGCAGTGAGCCCAGGGGGCGATTTTCGGAGACCCAGTACTTC,CASSEPRGRFSETQYF,TRBV10-2,TRBD1,TRBJ2-5,16,NA
TGTGCCAGCAGTCACCAAGGACTAGCGGGAGGGCCAGAGGCCGGGGAGCTGTTTTTT,CASSHQGLAGGPEAGELFF,TRBV4-2,TRBD2,TRBJ2-2,19,few
TGTGCCAGCAGCCCCGATGGGGGGAACATTCAGTACTTC,CASSPDGGNIQYF,TRBV7-2,NA,TRBJ2-4,13,many
TGCAGTGCTAAGTCCGGGACTAGCGCCTTAAATGAGCAGTTCTTC,CSAKSGTSALNEQFF,TRBV20-1,TRBD2,TRBJ2-1,15,many
TGTGCCAGCAGTCTGACTAGCCGCAATGAGCAGTTCTTC,CASSLTSRNEQFF,TRBV6-1,TRBD2,TRBJ2-1,13,many
TGCAGCGTTGAAGGAGTCAGAAGCACAGATACGCAGTATTTT,CSVEGVRSTDTQYF,TRBV29-1,NA,TRBJ2-3,14,NA
TGCAGCGTTGAAAGGGATAATGGCTACACCTTC,CSVERDNGYTF,TRBV29-1,NA,TRBJ1-2,11,many
TGTGCCTGGAGTAAAGGCGGCAGCCAAGAGACCCAGTACTTC,CAWSKGGSQETQYF,TRBV30,NA,TRBJ2-5,14,few
TGTGCCAGCAGCTTGGAACAGGGCGAATACGAGCAGTACTTC,CASSLEQGEYEQYF,TRBV5-6,NA,TRBJ2-7,14,many
TGCGCCAGCAGCTTGGATCCGGCAACTAATGAAAAACTGTTTTTT,CASSLDPATNEKLFF,TRBV5-1,NA,TRBJ1-4,15,few
TGTGCCAGCAGTTCCAACAGGGGCAACGAGCAGTACTTC,CASSSNRGNEQYF,TRBV12-3/TRBV12-4,TRBD1,TRBJ2-7,13,few
TGCAGCGTGGCCCATGGACTAGCGATTAACAATGAGCAGTTCTTC,CSVAHGLAINNEQFF,TRBV29-1,TRBD2,TRBJ2-1,15,NA
TGTGCATTGGGGGCCTCAAATCAGCCCCAGCATTTT,CALGASNQPQHF,TRBV6-6,NA,TRBJ1-5,12,NA
TGTGCCAGCAGTTTCGACGGGAGGCCCCAGGAGACCCAGTACTTC,CASSFDGRPQETQYF,TRBV12-3/TRBV12-4,TRBD2,TRBJ2-5,15,NA
TGTGCCAGCAGTTTAAGGACAGGGGTCCAAGAGACCCAGTACTTC,CASSLRTGVQETQYF,TRBV28,TRBD1,TRBJ2-5,15,NA
TGTGCCAGCAGTTTACACCCGGGACATAGCTATGGCTACACCTTC,CASSLHPGHSYGYTF,TRBV12-3/TRBV12-4,NA,TRBJ1-2,15,many
TGTGCCACCAGTGATACTCGGAGCGGCCAAGAGACCCAGTACTTC,CATSDTRSGQETQYF,TRBV24-1,NA,TRBJ2-5,15,NA
TGTGCCAGCAGCCAGAACTCTAGGGTCGGGTCCTACGAGCAGTACTTC,CASSQNSRVGSYEQYF,TRBV4-2,NA,TRBJ2-7,16,few
TGCAGTGCTACTCGACAGGGGACTGAAGCTTTCTTT,CSATRQGTEAFF,TRBV20-1,TRBD1,TRBJ1-1,12,few
TGCAGCGTTGCCCAGCGGGTACACAATGAGCAGTTCTTC,CSVAQRVHNEQFF,TRBV29-1,NA,TRBJ2-1,13,NA
TGTGCCAGCACCCCTACGCAGGGCTCCTACGAGCAGTACTTC,CASTPTQGSYEQYF,TRBV7-2,NA,TRBJ2-7,14,few
TGTGCCAGCAGTTGGCTCCCCGGGACAGGGGACGCACCCAATCAGCCCCAGCATTTT,CASSWLPGTGDAPNQPQHF,TRBV6-2/TRBV6-3,TRBD1,TRBJ1-5,19,many
TGTGCCAGCAGCGGAGTTCTACATACGCAGTATTTT,CASSGVLHTQYF,TRBV12-3/TRBV12-4,NA,TRBJ2-3,12,many
TGTGCCAGCAGCTTAGTAGGGAAAGAGCAGTTCTTC,CASSLVGKEQFF,TRBV7-9,NA,TRBJ2-1,12,few
TGCAGCGTTACGAGGGGGGAGACCCAGTACTTC,CSVTRGETQYF,TRBV29-1,NA,TRBJ2-5,11,many
TGCAGTGGTATTGGGACAGGTGCCTCCTACGAGCAGTACTTC,CSGIGTGASYEQYF,TRBV20-1,TRBD1,TRBJ2-7,14,NA
TGTGCCAGCAGCTTAGCGGACAGCTTAATCTATGGCTACACCTTC,CASSLADSLIYGYTF,TRBV7-2,NA,TRBJ1-2,15,many
TGTGCCACCAGCAGAGATGGTAGATCCTCCTACGAGCAGTACTTC,CATSRDGRSSYEQYF,TRBV15,NA,TRBJ2-7,15,many
TGTGCCAGCAGTCCCTACCACGGTGAAGCTTTCTTT,CASSPYHGEAFF,TRBV12-3/TRBV12-4,NA,TRBJ1-1,12,NA
TGCAGTGCAAACCGGCACGAGTTCAGCTCTGGGGCCAACGTCCTGACTTTC,CSANRHEFSSGANVLTF,TRBV20-1,NA,TRBJ2-6,17,many
TGCAGTGCTAGAGAATCGACCGGGAAGATCACAGATACGCAGTATTTT,CSARESTGKITDTQYF,TRBV20-1,NA,TRBJ2-3,16,many
TGTGCCAGCGGGCGGAGGGGGGGGCCTAATGAGCAGTTCTTC,CASGRRGGPNEQFF,TRBV5-6,NA,TRBJ2-1,14,NA
TGTGCCAGCAGTGACGGCGGGGAGCTGTTTTTT,CASSDGGELFF,TRBV25-1,NA,TRBJ2-2,11,once
TGTGCCAGCAGTGAGCAGGAGTTCTTCTACGAGCAGTACTTC,CASSEQEFFYEQYF,TRBV2,NA,TRBJ2-7,14,NA
TGTGCCAGCACCTTCCCGCCCGGGACTGGCAATCCTGAAAAACTGTTTTTT,CASTFPPGTGNPEKLFF,TRBV6-1,NA,TRBJ1-4,17,NA
TGCAGCGTTGTTAAACCTGGTCTTACTGAAGCTTTCTTT,CSVVKPGLTEAFF,TRBV29-1,NA,TRBJ1-1,13,NA